The TCR beta chain described here comes from a study of T cell changes during pregnancy in multiple sclerosis (dated by TCRdb to the late 2010s). Study-level background: The study looked at changes in the T cell repertoire across pregnancy in women with multiple sclerosis.

Receptor libraries were prepared by the immunoSEQ multiplex PCR assay. TCRdb retrieved this table from immuneACCESS and kept in-frame rearrangements only. Not all clones are present; in checked studies, unresolved V genes account for under half, and no reason is known for the remainder. This sample has some 60,000 clones in its table, and around nine tenths of those were observed once. Over 0.7% of the sample belongs to the ten largest clones. Measured from the cysteine to the phenylalanine, the CDR3 is 14 residues long. Of all the DNA, just the CDR3 is kept, 42 bases in frame from base 1. Sequences SGHTA (CDR1) and FQGNSA (CDR2) are obtained from the germline V gene. Deletion took 0 bases off V and 1 base off J, with a span of 5 bases between the germline ends. For this clone: Its antigen is currently not known. Base qualities are not recorded, but no much larger clone differs from it by a single base.

The receptor comes from a female donor with multiple sclerosis, enrolled in a pregnancy study. The sequence joins TRBV7-2 to TRBJ2-3; TRBD2 is a possible D gene, resting on 5 matching bases. Sequencing used peripheral blood, obtained before pregnancy. This receptor carries the CDR3 CASSLARGTDTQYF. The DNA sequence reads TGTGCCAGCAGCTTAGCGAGGGGCACAGATACGCAGTATTTT.